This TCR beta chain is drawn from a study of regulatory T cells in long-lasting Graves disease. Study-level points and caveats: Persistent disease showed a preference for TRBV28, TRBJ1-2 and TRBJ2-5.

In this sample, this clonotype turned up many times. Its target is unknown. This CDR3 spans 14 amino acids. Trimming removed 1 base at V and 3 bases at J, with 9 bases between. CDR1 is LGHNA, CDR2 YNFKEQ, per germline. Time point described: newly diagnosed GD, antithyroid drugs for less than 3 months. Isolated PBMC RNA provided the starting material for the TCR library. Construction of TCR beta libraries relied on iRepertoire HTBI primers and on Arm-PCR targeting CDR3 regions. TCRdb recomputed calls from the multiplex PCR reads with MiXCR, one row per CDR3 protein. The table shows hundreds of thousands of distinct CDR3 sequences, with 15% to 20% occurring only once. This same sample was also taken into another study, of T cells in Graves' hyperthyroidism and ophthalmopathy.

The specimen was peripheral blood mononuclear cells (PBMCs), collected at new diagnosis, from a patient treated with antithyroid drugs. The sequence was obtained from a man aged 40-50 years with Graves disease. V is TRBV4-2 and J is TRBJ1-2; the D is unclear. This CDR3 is CASSQGKEDYGYTF. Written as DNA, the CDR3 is TGTGCCAGCAGCCAAGGAAAAGAGGACTATGGCTACACCTTC.